This TCR beta chain is from a study of Ad26.COV2.S vaccination and SARS-CoV-2 variants. The overall study: Participants got Ad26.COV2.S intramuscularly, once or twice 56 days apart.

The V end lost 4 bases, the J end lost 3 bases, and 21 bases lay between the germline ends. The CDR3 extends over 17 amino acids. Germline V gene data show CDR1 as PRHDT and CDR2 as FYEKMQ (reference sequence). Regarding treatment: some 19 received Ad26.COV2.S at low or high dose, single or two shots; about 5 received placebo; per-sample allocation not given. Repertoires come from day 63 after the first vaccine or placebo injection. SARS-CoV-2 spike from the Wuhan strain was encoded by the vaccine, an Ad26 vector. The repertoire was sequenced with immunoSEQ multiplex PCR; TCRdb's copy has only in-frame clones and lacks some. The sample has more than 300,000 clones, about 88% seen once.

The sequencing used peripheral blood, collected in a trial of Ad26.COV2.S vaccine versus placebo. This TCR derives from a person aged 18-65 years who received the Ad26.COV2.S COVID-19 vaccine or a placebo. The rearrangement uses TRBV13 and TRBJ1-2; possible D gene TRBD1, 5 bases. The CDR3 reads CASSSGTTRRSHYGYTF. In DNA form, the CDR3 reads TGTGCCAGCAGCTCCGGGACCACCCGACGGTCTCACTATGGCTACACCTTC.